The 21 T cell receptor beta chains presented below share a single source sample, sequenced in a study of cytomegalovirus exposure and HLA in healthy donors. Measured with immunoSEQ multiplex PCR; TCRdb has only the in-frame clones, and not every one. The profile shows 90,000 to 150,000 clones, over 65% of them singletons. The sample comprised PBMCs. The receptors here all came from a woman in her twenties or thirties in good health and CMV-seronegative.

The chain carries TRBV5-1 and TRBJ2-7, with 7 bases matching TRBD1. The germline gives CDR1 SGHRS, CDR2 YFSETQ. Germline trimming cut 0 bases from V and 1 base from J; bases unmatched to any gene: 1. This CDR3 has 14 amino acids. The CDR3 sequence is CASSLGDSSYEQYF. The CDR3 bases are TGCGCCAGCAGCTTGGGGGACAGTTCCTACGAGCAGTACTTC.

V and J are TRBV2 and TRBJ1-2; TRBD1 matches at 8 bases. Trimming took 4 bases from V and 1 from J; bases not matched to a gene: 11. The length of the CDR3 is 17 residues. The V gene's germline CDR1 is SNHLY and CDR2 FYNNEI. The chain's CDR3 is CASSAPGTGYINYGYTF. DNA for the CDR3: TGTGCCAGCAGTGCCCCCGGGACAGGCTACATTAACTATGGCTACACCTTC.

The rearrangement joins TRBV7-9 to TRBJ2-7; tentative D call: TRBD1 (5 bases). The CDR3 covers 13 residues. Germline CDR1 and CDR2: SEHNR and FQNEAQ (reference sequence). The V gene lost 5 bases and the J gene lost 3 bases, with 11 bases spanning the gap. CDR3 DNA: TGTGCCAGCAGCCAGGACAAGATCTACGAGCAGTACTTC. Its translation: CASSQDKIYEQYF.

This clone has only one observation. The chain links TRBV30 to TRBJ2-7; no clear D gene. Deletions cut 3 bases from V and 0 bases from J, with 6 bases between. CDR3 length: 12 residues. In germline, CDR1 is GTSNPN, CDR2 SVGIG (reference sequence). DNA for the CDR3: TGTGCCTGGAGCCCTTTCTCCTACGAGCAGTACTTC. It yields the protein CAWSPFSYEQYF. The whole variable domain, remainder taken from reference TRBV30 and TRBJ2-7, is SQTIHQWPATLVQPVGSPLSLECTVEGTSNPNLYWYRQAAGRGLQLLFYSVGIGQISSEVPQNLSASRPQDRQFILSSKKLLLSDSGFYLCAWSPFSYEQYFGPGTRLTVT.

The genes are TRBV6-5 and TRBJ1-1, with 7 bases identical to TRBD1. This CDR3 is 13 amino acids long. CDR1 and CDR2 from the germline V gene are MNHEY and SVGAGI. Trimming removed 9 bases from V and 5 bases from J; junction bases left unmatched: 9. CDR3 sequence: CASKGARETEAFF. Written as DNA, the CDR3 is TGTGCCAGTAAGGGGGCGAGGGAAACTGAAGCTTTCTTT.

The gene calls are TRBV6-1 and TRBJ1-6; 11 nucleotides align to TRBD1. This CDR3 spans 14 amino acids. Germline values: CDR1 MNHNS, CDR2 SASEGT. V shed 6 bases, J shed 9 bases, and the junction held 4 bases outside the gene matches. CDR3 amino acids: CASSTGTGGSPLHF. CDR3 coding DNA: TGTGCCAGCAGCACCGGGACAGGGGGTTCACCCCTCCACTTT.

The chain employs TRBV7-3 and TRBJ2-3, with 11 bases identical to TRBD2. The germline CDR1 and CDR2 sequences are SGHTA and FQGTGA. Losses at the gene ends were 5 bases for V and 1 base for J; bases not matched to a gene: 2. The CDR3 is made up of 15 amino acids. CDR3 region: CASSQTSGGTDTQYF. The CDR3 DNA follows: TGTGCCAGCAGCCAGACTAGCGGGGGCACAGATACGCAGTATTTT.

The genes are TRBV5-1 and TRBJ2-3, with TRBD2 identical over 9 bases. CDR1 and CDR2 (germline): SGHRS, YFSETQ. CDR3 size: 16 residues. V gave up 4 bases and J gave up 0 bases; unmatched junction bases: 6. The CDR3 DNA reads TGCGCCAGCAGCGAAAACCTAGCGGGGAGCACAGATACGCAGTATTTT. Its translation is CASSENLAGSTDTQYF.

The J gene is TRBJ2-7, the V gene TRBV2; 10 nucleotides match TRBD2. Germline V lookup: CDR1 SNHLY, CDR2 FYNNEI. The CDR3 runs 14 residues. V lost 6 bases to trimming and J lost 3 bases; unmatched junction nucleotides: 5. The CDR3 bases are TGTGCCAGCAGGTTTAGCGGGGGGAACTACGAGCAGTACTTC. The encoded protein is CASRFSGGNYEQYF.

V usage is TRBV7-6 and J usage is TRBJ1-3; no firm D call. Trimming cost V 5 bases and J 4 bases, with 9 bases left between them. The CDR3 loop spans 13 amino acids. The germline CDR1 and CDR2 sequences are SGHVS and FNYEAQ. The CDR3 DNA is TGTGCCAGCAGCCAGCTCAGGGGAAACACCATATATTTT. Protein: CASSQLRGNTIYF.

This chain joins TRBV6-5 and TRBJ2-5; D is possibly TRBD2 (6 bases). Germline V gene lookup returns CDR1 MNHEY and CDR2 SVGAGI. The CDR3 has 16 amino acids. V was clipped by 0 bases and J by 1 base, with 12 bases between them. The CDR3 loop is CASSYSTVRGQETQYF. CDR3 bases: TGTGCCAGCAGTTACTCGACCGTGCGGGGCCAAGAGACCCAGTACTTC.

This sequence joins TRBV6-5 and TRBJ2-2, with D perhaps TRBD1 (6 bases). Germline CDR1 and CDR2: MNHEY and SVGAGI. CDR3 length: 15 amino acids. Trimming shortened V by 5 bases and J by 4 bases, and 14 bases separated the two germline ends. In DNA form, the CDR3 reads TGTGCCAGCAGTCGAAGACAGGATTTCACCGGGGAGCTGTTTTTT. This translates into CASSRRQDFTGELFF.

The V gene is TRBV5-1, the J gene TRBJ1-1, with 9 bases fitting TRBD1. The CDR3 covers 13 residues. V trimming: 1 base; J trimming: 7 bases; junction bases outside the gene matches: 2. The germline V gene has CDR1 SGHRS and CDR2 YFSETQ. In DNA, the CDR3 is TGCGCCAGCAGCTTGAGGACAGGGGATGAAGCTTTCTTT. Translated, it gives CASSLRTGDEAFF.

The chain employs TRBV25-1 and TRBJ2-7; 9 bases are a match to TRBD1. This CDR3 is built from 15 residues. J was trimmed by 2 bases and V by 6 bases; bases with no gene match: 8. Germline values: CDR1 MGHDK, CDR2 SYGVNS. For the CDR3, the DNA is TGTGCCAGCAGACCCAGACAGGGGGTAACCTACGAGCAGTACTTC. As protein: CASRPRQGVTYEQYF.

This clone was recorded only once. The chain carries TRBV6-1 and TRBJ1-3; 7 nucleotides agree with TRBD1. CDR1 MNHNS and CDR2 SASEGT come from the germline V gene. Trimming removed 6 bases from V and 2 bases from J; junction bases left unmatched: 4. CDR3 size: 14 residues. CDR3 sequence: CASSLRGAGNTIYF. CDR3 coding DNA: TGTGCCAGCAGCCTCAGGGGGGCTGGAAACACCATATATTTT.

The CDR3 region is CASSPMTGREPWSNQPQHF. CDR3 DNA: TGTGCCAGCAGTCCAATGACAGGAAGGGAGCCATGGAGCAATCAGCCCCAGCATTTT. This chain uses TRBV27 with TRBJ1-5; tentative D call: TRBD1 (6 bases). The ends were cut back, 5 bases at V and 1 base at J, with 24 bases in the middle. The CDR3 is 19 amino acids. CDR1 is MNHEY, CDR2 SMNVEV, per germline (reference sequence).

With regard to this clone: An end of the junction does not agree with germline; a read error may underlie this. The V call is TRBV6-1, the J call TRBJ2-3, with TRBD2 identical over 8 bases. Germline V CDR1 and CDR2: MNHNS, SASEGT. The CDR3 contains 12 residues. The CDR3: CTSDLAGDTQYF. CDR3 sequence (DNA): TGTACCAGCGACCTAGCGGGTGATACGCAGTATTTT.

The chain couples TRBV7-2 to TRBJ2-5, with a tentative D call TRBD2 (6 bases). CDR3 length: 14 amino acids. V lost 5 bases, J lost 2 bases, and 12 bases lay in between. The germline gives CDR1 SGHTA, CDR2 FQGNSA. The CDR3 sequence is CASSQGLQQETQYF. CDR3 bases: TGTGCCAGCAGCCAGGGACTGCAACAAGAGACCCAGTACTTC.

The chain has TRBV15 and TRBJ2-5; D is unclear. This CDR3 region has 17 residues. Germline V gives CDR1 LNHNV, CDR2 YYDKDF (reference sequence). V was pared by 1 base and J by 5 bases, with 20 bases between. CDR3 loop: CATSRGPPLVAAETQYF. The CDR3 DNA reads TGTGCCACCAGCAGAGGGCCCCCTTTGGTAGCCGCGGAGACCCAGTACTTC. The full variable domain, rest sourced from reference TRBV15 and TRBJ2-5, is DAMVIQNPRYQVTQFGKPVTLSCSQTLNHNVMYWYQQKSSQAPKLLFHYYDKDFNNEADTPDNFQSRRPNTSFCFLDIRSPGLGDTAMYLCATSRGPPLVAAETQYFGPGTRLLVL.

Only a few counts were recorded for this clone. CDR3 residues: CASSQTYYEQYF. The CDR3 region has the DNA TGTGCCAGCAGCCAAACCTACTACGAGCAGTACTTC. The chain is built from TRBV7-2 and TRBJ2-7; D remains unclear. Germline V CDR1 and CDR2: SGHTA, FQGNSA. V dropped 5 bases and J dropped 3 bases, with 8 bases sitting between them. The CDR3 has 12 amino acids.

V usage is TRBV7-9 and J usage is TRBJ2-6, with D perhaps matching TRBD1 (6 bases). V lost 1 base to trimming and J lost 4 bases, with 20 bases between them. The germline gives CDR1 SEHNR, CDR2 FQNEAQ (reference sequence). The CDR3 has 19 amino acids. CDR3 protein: CASSLVRGRGIPGANVLTF. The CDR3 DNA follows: TGTGCCAGCAGCTTAGTACGGGGCAGGGGAATACCCGGGGCCAACGTCCTGACTTTC.